These 30 T cell receptor beta chains share one sample of origin, sequenced in a study of CD8 T cells in Susac syndrome. Random hexamers served to reverse transcribe roughly 0.45 to 1 ug RNA. TCRdb reanalysed the immunoSEQ multiplex PCR reads using MiXCR and keeps one entry per CDR3 protein. Of some 150,000 distinct CDR3 sequences detected, approximately 95% appear once; the ten largest clones hold 0.07% to 0.1%. What was sequenced was CD4+ T cells from PBMCs. The receptors stem from a human donor in good health.

The chain has TRBV6-2 or TRBV6-3 and TRBJ2-7; TRBD2 agrees at 7 bases. This CDR3 has 14 residues. The V and J ends lost 8 bases and 2 bases, in that order; junction bases with no gene match: 9. Germline-derived CDR1 and CDR2 are MNHEY and SVGEGT. The CDR3 nucleotides read TGTGCCAGCCGCTCCTCTAGCGGTCCCTACGAGCAGTACTTC. The encoded protein is CASRSSSGPYEQYF.

The chain carries TRBV7-2 and TRBJ2-1, with TRBD2 identical over 9 bases. The V gene's germline CDR1 is SGHTA and CDR2 FQGNSA. Trimming cost V 4 bases and J 2 bases; bases outside gene matches: 9. The CDR3 length is 17 residues. The CDR3 loop reads CASSSGTSPRAYNEQFF. In DNA, the CDR3 is TGTGCCAGCAGCTCCGGGACTAGCCCTAGGGCCTACAATGAGCAGTTCTTC.

This clonotype was picked up one time. The chain recombines TRBV5-1 with TRBJ2-7; 9 nucleotides match TRBD2. This CDR3 spans 16 amino acids. With V trimmed by 4 bases and J by 7 bases, 15 bases remained unmatched. Germline CDR1 reads SGHRS; CDR2 reads YFSETQ. CDR3 protein: CASSPETSGSLGEQYF. CDR3 coding DNA: TGCGCCAGCAGCCCGGAGACTAGCGGAAGCCTTGGGGAGCAGTACTTC.

The gene calls are TRBV24-1 and TRBJ1-2, with TRBD1 as a possible D gene (5 bases). The germline V and J ends were trimmed by 5 bases and 2 bases, with 8 bases remaining between them. Germline V CDR1 and CDR2: KGHDR, SFDVKD. CDR3 length: 13 residues. CDR3: CATSGQGNYGYTF. The CDR3 DNA reads as TGTGCCACCAGTGGGCAGGGAAACTATGGCTACACCTTC.

About this clonotype: An end of the junction differs from the germline gene, which may be a read error. The gene calls are TRBV20-1 and TRBJ2-5; TRBD1 or TRBD2 may be the D gene (5 bases each). The length of the CDR3 is 14 residues. Germline V lookup: CDR1 DFQATT, CDR2 SNEGSKA (reference sequence). CDR3 sequence (DNA): TGCAGTGCGAGAGCTTGGGGGTACCAAGAGACCCAGTACTTC. The encoded protein is CSARAWGYQETQYF.

This clonotype was seen just once. The gene calls are TRBV12-3 or TRBV12-4 and TRBJ2-1, with 8 bases aligning to TRBD1. Germline trimming cut 6 bases from V and 10 bases from J; bases unmatched to any gene: 8. The CDR3 spans 13 residues. The CDR3 DNA reads TGTGCCAGCAGCCGGGGGACAGGTTCAGAGCAGTTCTTC. This gives the protein CASSRGTGSEQFF.

CDR3 sequence: CASSTGTSGRAETQYF. The CDR3 region has the DNA TGTGCCAGTAGTACTGGGACTAGCGGGAGGGCAGAGACCCAGTACTTC. The V and J genes are TRBV19 and TRBJ2-5; 16 nucleotides line up with TRBD2. CDR1 is LNHDA and CDR2 is SQIVND in the germline V gene (reference sequence). Trimming removed 4 bases from V and 4 bases from J; junction bases left unmatched: 3. The CDR3 sequence is 16 residues long.

The rearrangement uses TRBV5-4 and TRBJ2-3; tentatively, D is TRBD2 (5 bases). The CDR3 has 14 residues. The V end lost 1 base, the J end lost 1 base, and 7 bases lay between the germline ends. CDR1 and CDR2 from the germline V gene are SGHNT and YYREEE (reference sequence). CDR3 sequence reads: CASSLPGGTDTQYF. The CDR3 nucleotides read TGTGCCAGCAGCTTGCCCGGGGGCACAGATACGCAGTATTTT.

This chain connects TRBV6-1 to TRBJ2-3; 14 bases are shared with TRBD2. The CDR3 has 16 residues. Germline CDR1 is MNHNS and CDR2 is SASEGT. The junction had 8 bases not matched to a gene; V was cut back by 7 bases and J by 5 bases. The CDR3 here is CASTIRGTSGRDTQYF. CDR3 bases: TGTGCCAGCACCATCAGAGGGACTAGCGGGAGAGATACGCAGTATTTT.

This rearrangement joins TRBV28 to TRBJ2-7, with 7 bases fitting TRBD2. The CDR3 spans 13 residues. Germline CDR1 and CDR2: MDHEN and SYDVKM. V lost 6 bases to trimming and J lost 7 bases; unmatched junction nucleotides: 9. The CDR3 bases are TGTGCCAGCAGGGGAGGGCACCTGAGGGAGCAGTACTTC. Residues: CASRGGHLREQYF. Supplemented by reference TRBV28 and TRBJ2-7, the full variable domain reads DVKVTQSSRYLVKRTGEKVFLECVQDMDHENMFWYRQDPGLGLRLIYFSYDVKMKEKGDIPEGYSVSREKKERFSLILESASTNQTSMYLCASRGGHLREQYFGPGTRLTVT.

V and J are TRBV20-1 and TRBJ2-1; D unclear. Looked up from germline, CDR1 is DFQATT and CDR2 is SNEGSKA (reference sequence). Between the trimmed V and J ends, which lost 1 base and 9 bases, there was a span of 10 bases. This CDR3 has 12 amino acids. The CDR3 loop is CSARGQDVEQFF. CDR3 coding DNA: TGCAGTGCTAGAGGCCAGGACGTTGAGCAGTTCTTC.

V gene TRBV27 combines with J gene TRBJ1-1; 7 bases are a match to TRBD1. Germline values: CDR1 MNHEY, CDR2 SMNVEV (reference sequence). Trimming removed 8 bases from V and 0 bases from J; junction bases left unmatched: 3. CDR3 size: 13 residues. CDR3 sequence reads: CASSRGLNTEAFF. The CDR3 DNA reads TGTGCCAGCTCGAGGGGGCTGAACACTGAAGCTTTCTTT.

The chain joins TRBV3-1 to TRBJ2-1; D remains unclear. V gave up 4 bases and J gave up 5 bases, with 15 bases separating them. CDR1 is LGHDT, CDR2 YNNKEL, per germline (reference sequence). The CDR3 consists of 15 residues. The CDR3 nucleotides read TGTGCCAGCAGCCTCTCCCAGGCCCAAAACAATGAGCAGTTCTTC. Its protein is CASSLSQAQNNEQFF.

The V call is TRBV25-1, the J call TRBJ1-5; possibly TRBD1 for D (6 bases). Germline V gene data show CDR1 as MGHDK and CDR2 as SYGVNS. This CDR3 contains 14 residues. CDR3 nucleotide sequence: TGTCCCACGGACCAGGGGCCAGGCAATCAGCCCCAGCATTTT. This gives the protein CPTDQGPGNQPQHF.

This chain links TRBV24-1 with TRBJ2-2; D is perhaps TRBD1 or TRBD2 (6 bases each). Trimming left V 4 bases short and J 6 bases short, with 17 bases between. This CDR3 region has 16 residues. Germline V lookup: CDR1 KGHDR, CDR2 SFDVKD. The CDR3 spells CATSEGGGSLAGELFF. Written as DNA, the CDR3 is TGTGCCACCAGTGAAGGAGGGGGTTCACTCGCCGGGGAGCTGTTTTTT.

The rearrangement joins TRBV10-3 to TRBJ2-1; TRBD2 matches at 10 bases. Germline V lookup: CDR1 ENHRY, CDR2 SYGVKD. CDR3 size: 16 residues. J was trimmed by 4 bases and V by 1 base; bases with no gene match: 4. The DNA for the CDR3 is TGTGCCATCAGTGAGTTGCCTAGCGGGAGTTACAATGAGCAGTTCTTC. Translated, it gives CAISELPSGSYNEQFF.

This clonotype was counted only a few times. The CDR3 spells CASSQNTEAFF. In nucleotides, the CDR3 is TGTGCCAGCAGTCAGAACACTGAAGCTTTCTTT. The V gene is TRBV11-2, the J gene TRBJ1-1, with unresolved D. The CDR3 loop spans 11 amino acids. V was cut by 6 bases and J by 1 base, with 3 bases left in between. CDR1 is SGHAT and CDR2 is FQNNGV in the germline V gene.

The rearrangement joins TRBV11-2 to TRBJ2-1; maybe TRBD2 (6 bases). Trimming cost V 3 bases and J 6 bases, with 12 bases left between them. The CDR3 is made up of 14 amino acids. The germline gives CDR1 SGHAT, CDR2 FQNNGV. This CDR3 is CASSLMRETNEQFF. The CDR3 DNA follows: TGTGCCAGCAGCTTGATGCGGGAAACCAATGAGCAGTTCTTC.

This chain connects TRBV19 to TRBJ1-1, with unresolved D. Germline lookup yields CDR1 LNHDA and CDR2 SQIVND (reference sequence). V was pared by 5 bases and J by 4 bases, with 14 bases between. CDR3 length: 14 amino acids. The CDR3 coding sequence is TGTGCCAGTAGTGCCTACGGGCGGGCCACTGAAGCTTTCTTT. This gives the protein CASSAYGRATEAFF.

The chain combines TRBV4-2 with TRBJ2-1; TRBD2 agrees at 7 bases. V dropped 1 base and J dropped 5; count of bases not matched to a gene: 11. Germline CDR1 and CDR2: LGHNA and YNFKEQ. The CDR3 is made up of 17 amino acids. CDR3 sequence (DNA): TGTGCCAGCAGCCAAGTCCGTCCAAGCGGGACCAACAATGAGCAGTTCTTC. This codes for CASSQVRPSGTNNEQFF.

This clonotype was recorded a few times. The chain combines TRBV24-1 with TRBJ2-2, with D perhaps matching TRBD2 (5 bases). V was shortened by 3 bases and J by 5 bases, with 12 bases between the two germline ends. Germline V gives CDR1 KGHDR, CDR2 SFDVKD. This CDR3 spans 15 amino acids. CDR3 coding DNA: TGTGCCACCAGTGATCCGGACTTCGTAACCGGGGAGCTGTTTTTT. This sequence encodes CATSDPDFVTGELFF.

The CDR3 sequence is CARRESRASHYGYTF. CDR3 nucleotide sequence: TGTGCCCGACGGGAGTCCCGCGCGTCCCACTATGGCTACACCTTC. This sequence joins TRBV30 and TRBJ1-2; D ambiguous. Deletions cut 8 bases from V and 3 bases from J, with 22 bases between. Germline CDR1 GTSNPN, CDR2 SVGIG (reference sequence). The CDR3 runs 15 residues.

The chain combines TRBV3-1 with TRBJ1-1; tentative D call: TRBD1 (6 bases). Looked up from germline, CDR1 is LGHDT and CDR2 is YNNKEL (reference sequence). V was trimmed by 7 bases and J by 0 bases, leaving 15 bases between them. This CDR3 comprises 15 residues. For the CDR3, the DNA is TGTGCCAGCATCTCAAGAGGGGGGTTGAACACTGAAGCTTTCTTT. Its translation: CASISRGGLNTEAFF.

The rearrangement uses TRBV27 and TRBJ2-7; 11 positions match TRBD2. CDR1 is MNHEY and CDR2 is SMNVEV in the germline V gene (reference sequence). The length of the CDR3 is 17 residues. V lost 1 base and J lost 2; bases outside the gene matches: 7. The CDR3 nucleotides are TGTGCCAGCAGTTTATTGCCTAGCGGGAGGCGAGCCTACGAGCAGTACTTC. Protein product: CASSLLPSGRRAYEQYF.

The V gene is TRBV12-3 or TRBV12-4, the J gene TRBJ1-4; TRBD1 might be the D (5 bases). V was clipped by 5 bases and J by 3 bases, with 13 bases between them. The CDR3 sequence is 15 residues long. CDR3 loop: CASSPGTLPNEKLFF. CDR3 nucleotide sequence: TGTGCCAGCAGTCCCGGGACTTTGCCTAATGAAAAACTGTTTTTT.

The chain is built from TRBV29-1 and TRBJ2-3; D not resolved. Germline lookup yields CDR1 SQVTM and CDR2 ANQGSEA. The CDR3 runs to 14 residues. Trimming cost V 6 bases and J 1 base, with 14 bases left between them. The CDR3 bases are TGCAGCGTCGGAGAGGTACACCGCACAGATACGCAGTATTTT. Its protein product is CSVGEVHRTDTQYF.

This chain joins TRBV27 and TRBJ1-5, with 7 positions matching TRBD1. The germline CDR1 and CDR2 sequences are MNHEY and SMNVEV (reference sequence). The V segment lost 8 bases and the J segment 1 base; nucleotides outside the gene matches: 5. The CDR3 totals 14 residues. CDR3 coding DNA: TGTGCCAGCCGAGGGGGCCCGAGCAATCAGCCCCAGCATTTT. Encoded protein: CASRGGPSNQPQHF.

Written as DNA, the CDR3 is TGTGCCACCAGCAGAGATCGCCCGGGTTGGAGAGATACGCAGTATTTT. Its translation: CATSRDRPGWRDTQYF. This sequence joins TRBV15 and TRBJ2-3; D uncertain. CDR1 LNHNV and CDR2 YYDKDF come from the germline V gene (reference sequence). The length of the CDR3 is 16 residues. Trimming removed 0 bases from V and 5 bases from J, with 15 bases in between.

The V call is TRBV5-1, the J call TRBJ2-7; D is tentatively TRBD1 or TRBD2 (5 bases each). V lost 4 bases, J lost 3 bases, and 14 bases lay in between. CDR3 length equals 14 residues. Germline assignment: CDR1 SGHRS and CDR2 YFSETQ. The CDR3 nucleotides are TGCGCCAGCAGCCCCGGGACGGAGAACTACGAGCAGTACTTC. Amino acid sequence: CASSPGTENYEQYF.

The chain joins TRBV30 to TRBJ1-2, with D perhaps TRBD1 (5 bases). CDR1 GTSNPN and CDR2 SVGIG come from the germline V gene (reference sequence). Trimming removed 4 bases from V and 5 bases from J, with 17 bases in between. The CDR3 is made up of 14 amino acids. The DNA of the CDR3 is TGTGCCTGGACCACCGCCTGGGGGAGGTATGGCTACACCTTC. Its translation: CAWTTAWGRYGYTF.